The clone carrying this T cell receptor beta chain has only a few counts. The entry originates in a study of T-cell memory formation after mild COVID-19. TCRdb re-derived calls from the 5' RACE reads in MiXCR, one entry per CDR3 protein. The sample records about 400,000 distinct CDR3 sequences, 23% being singletons. The V gene's germline CDR1 is SGHNT and CDR2 YENEEA. V was trimmed by 3 bases and J by 7 bases, leaving 19 bases between them. This CDR3 region has 16 residues. This clonotype originated in an adult woman who had mild COVID-19 (a few samples of this study predate the infection). Cell type and time point are not known. The specimen sequenced was PBMCs or a T cell subset sorted from them (not recorded which). This chain links TRBV11-3 with TRBJ2-1; D not certain. CDR3 region: CASSFPLTLGWNEQFF. The CDR3 coding sequence is TGTGCCAGCAGCTTTCCCCTCACATTGGGGTGGAATGAGCAGTTCTTC. Together with reference TRBV11-3 and TRBJ2-1, the CDR3 gives the full variable domain: EAGVVQSPRYKIIEKKQPVAFWCNPISGHNTLYWYLQNLGQGPELLIRYENEEAVDDSQLPKDRFSAERLKGVDSTLKIQPAELGDSAVYLCASSFPLTLGWNEQFFGPGTRLTVL.